This entry lists 23 T cell receptor beta chains sequenced from one sample in a study of human T cells and chemical hapten exposure. TCRdb re-analysed the RACE reads in MiXCR, keeping a single row per CDR3 protein. The sample lists about 49,000 distinct CDR3 sequences, about 10% seen once, with 3.5% to 5% in the top ten. Time point of the sample: patch test 1, 2 weeks after DPC sensitization. Documented treatment: therapeutic diphenylcyclopropenone sensitization with weekly scalp DPC. The starting material was whole blood, obtained in connection with sensitization to the hapten diphenylcyclopropenone (DPC). The receptors originated from a woman between 45 and 65 years old with alopecia areata. Some clones in this sample may be carry-over from other donors' samples.

Ten or more counts support this clonotype. V is TRBV11-2 and J is TRBJ2-1; D uncertain. Germline CDR1 and CDR2: SGHAT and FQNNGV. The CDR3 has 13 amino acids. Trimming removed 5 bases from V and 9 bases from J, with 14 bases in between. CDR3 protein: CASSPARAGEQFF. In DNA, the CDR3 is TGTGCCAGCAGCCCAGCCCGGGCCGGTGAGCAGTTCTTC.

Ten or more counts support this clonotype. J is TRBJ1-5 and V is TRBV20-1, with 8 bases aligning to TRBD1. V trimming: 4 bases; J trimming: 2 bases; junction bases outside the gene matches: 7. This CDR3 contains 15 residues. Germline V lookup: CDR1 DFQATT, CDR2 SNEGSKA (reference sequence). CDR3 sequence: CSATLKTGGNQPQHF. The CDR3 DNA is TGCAGTGCTACTTTAAAGACAGGGGGCAATCAGCCCCAGCATTTT.

This clonotype was picked up many times. The chain has TRBV7-9 and TRBJ1-1; TRBD1 matches at 7 bases. The V gene's germline CDR1 is SEHNR and CDR2 FQNEAQ (reference sequence). V trimming: 2 bases; J trimming: 1 base; junction bases outside the gene matches: 4. The CDR3 is 15 residues long. The CDR3 bases are TGTGCCAGCAGCTTAATGGGGACAGCGAACACTGAAGCTTTCTTT. It is translated as CASSLMGTANTEAFF.

This clonotype was seen repeatedly, ten times or more. The chain couples TRBV20-1 to TRBJ2-3; D is undetermined. The CDR3 sequence is 15 residues long. Trimming removed 3 bases at V and 4 bases at J, with 17 bases between. CDR1 and CDR2 from the germline V gene are DFQATT and SNEGSKA (reference sequence). CDR3 region: CSARPDQKVADTQYF. The CDR3 DNA follows: TGCAGTGCTAGGCCGGATCAAAAGGTCGCAGATACGCAGTATTTT.

V usage is TRBV5-1 and J usage is TRBJ1-1; the match to TRBD1 covers 7 bases. The CDR3 covers 15 residues. Trimming took 3 bases from V and 7 from J; bases not matched to a gene: 12. CDR1 SGHRS and CDR2 YFSETQ come from the germline V gene. The chain's CDR3 is CASSYVTGPSNEAFF. In DNA, the CDR3 is TGCGCCAGCAGCTATGTGACAGGGCCATCCAATGAAGCTTTCTTT.

This clonotype was observed many times. The gene calls are TRBV29-1 and TRBJ2-4, with 10 bases that match TRBD1. The CDR3 contains 14 residues. Unmatched junction bases numbered 8, after V lost 5 bases and J lost 7 bases. Germline V gives CDR1 SQVTM, CDR2 ANQGSEA. This CDR3 reads CSVKKGTGANIQYF. In DNA, the CDR3 is TGCAGCGTTAAAAAAGGGACAGGGGCGAACATTCAGTACTTC.

This CDR3 reads CASSTNRGTGELFF. The CDR3 DNA is TGTGCCAGTAGTACAAACAGGGGCACCGGGGAGCTGTTTTTT. The V gene is TRBV19, the J gene TRBJ2-2; TRBD1 matches 7 bases. There are 14 residues in the CDR3. Unmatched junction bases numbered 3, after V lost 4 bases and J lost 4 bases. Per the germline V gene, CDR1 is LNHDA and CDR2 is SQIVND (reference sequence).

V usage is TRBV28 and J usage is TRBJ2-5; TRBD2 matches 7 bases. The J segment lost 2 bases and the V segment lost 9 bases, leaving 9 bases of the junction unmatched. Germline CDR1 MDHEN, CDR2 SYDVKM. CDR3 size: 14 residues. The CDR3 bases are TGTGCCAGACTGGCGACTAGCTATCAAGAGACCCAGTACTTC. This encodes CARLATSYQETQYF.

The chain couples TRBV29-1 to TRBJ2-7, with 13 bases aligning to TRBD2. Per the germline V gene, CDR1 is SQVTM and CDR2 is ANQGSEA. This CDR3 is 15 amino acids long. V trimming: 4 bases; J trimming: 7 bases; junction bases outside the gene matches: 10. CDR3: CSVGHPGLAGREQYF. The CDR3 region has the DNA TGCAGCGTTGGCCATCCGGGACTAGCGGGGAGGGAGCAGTACTTC.

There are a few counts of this clonotype. The rearrangement joins TRBV29-1 to TRBJ2-7; D remains ambiguous. Between the trimmed V and J ends, which lost 2 bases and 5 bases, there was a span of 7 bases. This CDR3 has 11 amino acids. CDR1 SQVTM and CDR2 ANQGSEA come from the germline V gene. CDR3 loop: CSVEPTHEQYF. In DNA form, the CDR3 reads TGCAGCGTTGAACCCACCCACGAGCAGTACTTC.

This clonotype has only a few counts. This chain connects TRBV24-1 to TRBJ2-3, with 12 positions matching TRBD2. Germline CDR1 reads KGHDR; CDR2 reads SFDVKD. This CDR3 is 17 amino acids long. V shed 4 bases, J shed 6 bases, and the junction held 10 bases outside the gene matches. Here the CDR3 DNA reads TGTGCCACCAGTGAACCCCGACTAGCGGGAGATCCGGATACGCAGTATTTT. It encodes CATSEPRLAGDPDTQYF.

This clonotype was counted many times. The CDR3: CASSQPRGMNTEAFF. The CDR3 nucleotides read TGTGCCAGCAGCCAACCAAGGGGGATGAACACTGAAGCTTTCTTT. The J gene is TRBJ1-1, the V gene TRBV6-6, with TRBD1 as a possible D gene (6 bases). V lost 6 bases and J lost 0, with 14 bases in between. The CDR3 loop spans 15 amino acids. The germline CDR1 and CDR2 sequences are MNHNY and SVGAGI (reference sequence).

This clonotype has just a few counts. CDR3 residues: CASNGGGPHEQFF. CDR3 in DNA: TGTGCCAGCAATGGGGGAGGGCCTCATGAGCAGTTCTTC. The genes are TRBV28 and TRBJ2-1, with TRBD2 matching over 7 bases. This CDR3 region has 13 residues. V shed 7 bases and J 8 bases; nucleotides not matched to a gene: 8. In germline, CDR1 is MDHEN, CDR2 SYDVKM.

The chain employs TRBV28 and TRBJ2-7, with 8 bases lining up with TRBD1. CDR1 MDHEN and CDR2 SYDVKM come from the germline V gene. V trimming: 5 bases; J trimming: 6 bases; junction bases outside the gene matches: 6. This CDR3 has 13 residues. The CDR3 DNA sequence: TGTGCCAGCAGTCCTACGGACAGGGCCGAGCAGTACTTC. Translating gives CASSPTDRAEQYF.

This clonotype was seen many times. This chain connects TRBV18 to TRBJ2-5; TRBD1 agrees at 10 bases. The CDR3 extends over 14 amino acids. Germline V gene sequence: CDR1 KGHSH, CDR2 LQKENI. J was trimmed by 4 bases and V by 1 base; bases with no gene match: 0. The CDR3 nucleotides read TGTGCCAGCTCACCACGGACAGGGGGAGAGACCCAGTACTTC. This codes for CASSPRTGGETQYF. The variable domain in full, with the rest retrieved from reference TRBV18 and TRBJ2-5, is NAGVMQNPRHLVRRRGQEARLRCSPMKGHSHVYWYRQLPEEGLKFMVYLQKENIIDESGMPKERFSAEFPKEGPSILRIQQVVRGDSAAYFCASSPRTGGETQYFGPGTRLLVL.

This clonotype was counted only a few times. This rearrangement joins TRBV6-2 or TRBV6-3 to TRBJ2-1; possible D gene TRBD2, 6 bases. V was pared by 2 bases and J by 0 bases, with 11 bases between. The germline CDR1 and CDR2 sequences are MNHEY and SVGEGT. The CDR3 sequence is 16 residues long. DNA of the CDR3: TGTGCCAGCAGTTACCATAGCGGAAACTCCTACAATGAGCAGTTCTTC. It translates to CASSYHSGNSYNEQFF.

This clonotype was seen repeatedly, ten times or more. The chain uses TRBV2 and TRBJ1-4, with a weak D call TRBD1 (5 bases). The CDR3 has 14 amino acids. The germline V gene encodes CDR1 SNHLY and CDR2 FYNNEI. Trimming pared 6 bases from V and 0 bases from J, leaving 8 bases between. DNA of the CDR3: TGTGCCAGCAGATGGGACGCAACTAATGAAAAACTGTTTTTT. This sequence encodes CASRWDATNEKLFF.

This clonotype has a count of ten or more. The chain has TRBV7-2 and TRBJ2-2; D may be TRBD2 (6 bases). Between the trimmed V and J ends, which lost 5 bases and 3 bases, there was a span of 13 bases. CDR3 length equals 15 residues. Germline lookup yields CDR1 SGHTA and CDR2 FQGNSA. CDR3 loop: CASSLSGPDTGELFF. The CDR3 coding sequence is TGTGCCAGCAGCCTTAGCGGCCCTGACACCGGGGAGCTGTTTTTT.

In this sample, this clonotype turned up a few times. The chain employs TRBV11-2 and TRBJ2-7; tentatively, D is TRBD2 (5 bases). The V gene lost 3 bases and the J gene lost 1 base, with 10 bases spanning the gap. This CDR3 has 14 amino acids. Germline CDR1 is SGHAT and CDR2 is FQNNGV. Written as DNA, the CDR3 is TGTGCCAGCAGCTTTCGGGGTATGTCCTACGAGCAGTACTTC. Residues: CASSFRGMSYEQYF. Full variable domain (remainder filled in from reference TRBV11-2 and TRBJ2-7): EAGVAQSPRYKIIEKRQSVAFWCNPISGHATLYWYQQILGQGPKLLIQFQNNGVVDDSQLPKDRFSAERLKGVDSTLKIQPAKLEDSAVYLCASSFRGMSYEQYFGPGTRLTVT.

This clonotype was found many times. The J gene is TRBJ1-1, the V gene TRBV6-5; no clear D. Trimming took off 2 bases at V and 4 bases at J, with 8 bases between the two ends. Germline CDR1 and CDR2: MNHEY and SVGAGI. CDR3 size: 13 residues. This chain's CDR3 is CASSYVMTTEAFF. The CDR3 DNA sequence: TGTGCCAGCAGTTACGTTATGACCACTGAAGCTTTCTTT.

By share, this clonotype counts as medium-sized. J is TRBJ2-1 and V is TRBV7-2; D gene ambiguous. Germline V gene sequence: CDR1 SGHTA, CDR2 FQGNSA. Deletions cut 4 bases from V and 4 bases from J, with 11 bases between. The CDR3 has 14 amino acids. The CDR3 region is CASSSGSSYNEQFF. CDR3 bases: TGTGCCAGCAGCTCCGGCAGTTCATACAATGAGCAGTTCTTC.

This clonotype occurred many times. This chain joins TRBV21-1 and TRBJ2-1; the D call TRBD1 from the table was never checked on the DNA. TRBV21-1 corresponds to a pseudogene. The CDR3 totals 15 residues. Here the CDR3 reads CASSKYRDRFYEQFF. DNA of the CDR3: TGTGCCAGCAGCAAATACCGGGACAGGTTTTATGAGCAGTTCTTC.

This clonotype was detected many times. Written as DNA, the CDR3 is TGTGCCAGCAGCGTATCCTTGAATGAGCAGTTCTTC. Its translation: CASSVSLNEQFF. The chain uses TRBV9 and TRBJ2-1; no firm D call. V lost 1 base and J lost 7, with 6 bases in between. The CDR3 extends over 12 amino acids. The germline gives CDR1 SGDLS, CDR2 YYNGEE. Full variable domain (rest looked up from reference TRBV9 and TRBJ2-1): DSGVTQTPKHLITATGQRVTLRCSPRSGDLSVYWYQQSLDQGLQFLIQYYNGEERAKGNILERFSAQQFPDLHSELNLSSLELGDSALYFCASSVSLNEQFFGPGTRLTVL.